These T cell receptor beta chains were read from a single sample in a study of OX40 agonist ivuxolimab in advanced cancers. The data were produced by immunoSEQ multiplex PCR, yet TCRdb's version contains in-frame clones alone and is incomplete. In the table there are approximately 74,000 clones, more than 85% of which are singletons. The sample consisted of CD4+ or CD8+ T cells sorted from blood, taken in a trial of the OX40 agonist ivuxolimab. These receptors all stem from an adult with an advanced solid tumor such as melanoma, head and neck, liver or kidney cancer. The CDR3 runs from the conserved cysteine through the conserved F or W. Each record gives: J gene, D gene, clone size, V gene, CDR3 protein, CDR3 DNA. A D gene is named only where the DNA matches it firmly. The size field is filled for only some rows; it gives once, few, many or a size class.

TRBJ1-2 | - | - | TRBV18 | CASSPEGYGYTF | TGTGCCAGCTCACCAGAGGGATATGGCTACACCTTC
TRBJ2-7 | - | - | TRBV5-1 | CASSLPQTAGLYEQYF | TGCGCCAGCAGCTTGCCCCAGACAGCAGGGTTATACGAGCAGTACTTC
TRBJ2-3 | TRBD2 | - | TRBV7-3 | CASSSNLAGGTDTQYF | TGTGCCAGCAGCTCAAATCTAGCGGGAGGAACAGATACGCAGTATTTT
TRBJ2-7 | - | once | TRBV10-3 | CAISPESYEQYF | TGTGCCATCAGCCCGGAGTCCTACGAGCAGTACTTC
TRBJ1-2 | - | - | TRBV18 | CASSPEGDGYGYTF | TGTGCCAGCTCACCAGAGGGGGATGGCTATGGCTACACCTTC
TRBJ1-4 | TRBD1 | few | TRBV9 | CASSAGQGGNLNEKLFF | TGTGCCAGCAGCGCCGGACAGGGTGGCAATCTAAATGAAAAACTGTTTTTT
TRBJ2-7 | - | - | TRBV9 | CASSDRGQLGEQYF | TGTGCCAGCAGCGACCGGGGCCAGTTGGGGGAGCAGTACTTC
TRBJ2-1 | - | - | TRBV6-1 | CASRGPVTGFNEQFF | TGTGCCAGCAGGGGCCCCGTGACAGGCTTTAATGAGCAGTTCTTC
TRBJ1-5 | - | - | TRBV18 | CASSPEVVNQPQHF | TGTGCCAGCTCACCAGAGGTAGTGAATCAGCCCCAGCATTTT
TRBJ1-2 | - | - | TRBV7-9 | CASSLGTYYGYTF | TGTGCCAGCAGCTTAGGTACATACTATGGCTACACCTTC
TRBJ1-2 | - | - | TRBV27 | CASRTGGYYGYTF | TGTGCCAGCAGAACTGGGGGGTACTATGGCTACACCTTC
TRBJ1-3 | - | - | TRBV5-8 | CASSLVPGNTIYF | TGTGCCAGCAGCTTGGTTCCCGGAAACACCATATATTTT
TRBJ1-1 | - | - | TRBV5-1 | CASSLGPDRNTEAFF | TGCGCCAGCAGCTTGGGCCCGGACAGAAACACTGAAGCTTTCTTT
TRBJ1-5 | - | - | TRBV5-8 | CASSLLDQPQHF | TGTGCCAGCAGCTTGTTAGATCAGCCCCAGCATTTT
TRBJ1-1 | - | - | TRBV4-2 | CASSQDHRVSTEAFF | TGTGCCAGCAGCCAAGATCATAGGGTCAGTACTGAAGCTTTCTTT
TRBJ2-3 | - | - | TRBV21-1 | CASSRGQGLITDTQYF | TGTGCCAGCAGCCGGGGGCAGGGACTAATCACAGATACGCAGTATTTT
TRBJ2-1 | - | once | TRBV25-1 | CASSGRRRGNEQFF | TGTGCCAGCAGTGGTAGACGGAGAGGAAATGAGCAGTTCTTC
TRBJ1-2 | - | - | TRBV4-1 | CASSQDVSLGRGGTNYGYTF | TGCGCCAGCAGCCAAGATGTCTCGCTAGGACGAGGCGGGACTAACTATGGCTACACCTTC
TRBJ1-4 | - | - | TRBV7-9 | CASSLTGGNEKLFF | TGTGCCAGCAGCTTAACGGGAGGTAATGAAAAACTGTTTTTT
TRBJ2-7 | TRBD2 | - | TRBV27 | CASSSHLAGDHEQYF | TGTGCCAGCAGTAGCCATCTGGCGGGAGACCACGAGCAGTACTTC
TRBJ2-7 | - | once | TRBV18 | CASSPRADYEQYF | TGTGCCAGCTCACCGCGGGCAGACTACGAGCAGTACTTC
TRBJ1-4 | TRBD1 | - | TRBV29-1 | CSVNAFDREGGEKLFF | TGCAGCGTCAACGCCTTTGACAGGGAAGGGGGTGAAAAACTGTTTTTT
TRBJ2-1 | TRBD2 | few | TRBV7-9 | CASTRGTSGDNEQFF | TGTGCCAGCACCCGCGGGACTAGCGGGGACAATGAGCAGTTCTTC
TRBJ1-3 | - | - | TRBV10-1 | CASSSGTTKTSGNTIYF | TGCGCCAGCAGTTCCGGGACAACGAAAACCTCTGGAAACACCATATATTTT
TRBJ1-2 | - | - | TRBV25-1 | CASSESGAGRGYTF | TGTGCCAGCAGTGAATCTGGGGCAGGCAGGGGCTACACCTTC
TRBJ2-1 | TRBD2 | - | TRBV7-3 | CASSLMGTSGANSYNEQFF | TGTGCCAGCAGCTTAATGGGGACTAGCGGAGCTAACAGTTACAATGAGCAGTTCTTC
TRBJ2-1 | - | - | TRBV7-9 | CASSLGTNYNEQFF | TGTGCCAGCAGCTTAGGGACGAACTACAATGAGCAGTTCTTC
TRBJ1-5 | TRBD1 | once | TRBV6-5 | CASSSPGQGGRPQHF | TGTGCCAGCAGTTCGCCGGGACAGGGAGGGAGACCCCAGCATTTT
TRBJ2-7 | - | - | TRBV7-2 | CASSTTGTTREQYF | TGTGCCAGCAGCACCACCGGGACAACCCGCGAGCAGTACTTC
TRBJ1-2 | TRBD1 | - | TRBV27 | CASSRTGGGGYGYTF | TGTGCCAGCAGTAGGACAGGGGGCGGGGGCTATGGCTACACCTTC
TRBJ2-2 | - | - | TRBV6-5 | CASSRPSGELFF | TGTGCCAGCAGTCGTCCATCCGGGGAGCTGTTTTTT
TRBJ2-1 | TRBD1 | - | TRBV2 | CASRSRGRSSYNEQFF | TGTGCCAGCAGGAGCAGGGGGCGTAGCTCCTACAATGAGCAGTTCTTC
TRBJ1-4 | TRBD1 | - | TRBV5-1 | CASSLVSGTGDEKLFF | TGCGCCAGCAGCTTGGTGTCGGGGACAGGGGATGAAAAACTGTTTTTT
TRBJ2-2 | TRBD1 | - | TRBV19 | CASSMDRVNTGELFF | TGTGCCAGTAGTATGGACAGGGTGAACACCGGGGAGCTGTTTTTT
TRBJ2-7 | - | - | TRBV5-6 | CASSSLASYEQYF | TGTGCCAGCAGCTCGTTAGCCTCCTACGAGCAGTACTTC
TRBJ1-4 | TRBD1 | - | TRBV28 | CASNPTGGAEKLFF | TGTGCCAGCAATCCTACAGGGGGGGCTGAAAAACTGTTTTTT
TRBJ2-1 | - | - | TRBV5-1 | CASSSTGPSSYNEQFF | TGCGCCAGCAGCAGTACAGGTCCAAGCTCCTACAATGAGCAGTTCTTC
TRBJ1-1 | - | - | TRBV28 | CASSLGAAGRTEAFF | TGTGCCAGCAGTTTAGGGGCCGCGGGGAGGACTGAAGCTTTCTTT
TRBJ2-3 | TRBD2 | - | TRBV25-1 | CASSEFVLAGGRTDTQYF | TGTGCCAGCAGTGAATTCGTTCTAGCGGGAGGCCGCACAGATACGCAGTATTTT
TRBJ2-3 | - | few | TRBV7-9 | CASSLGSTDTQYF | TGTGCCAGCAGCTTGGGTAGCACAGATACGCAGTATTTT
TRBJ2-5 | TRBD2 | once | TRBV2 | CASTGGPGETQYF | TGTGCCAGCACGGGGGGGCCCGGGGAGACCCAGTACTTC
TRBJ1-2 | TRBD1 | - | TRBV18 | CASSPPDRADYGYTF | TGTGCCAGCTCACCACCTGACAGGGCGGACTATGGCTACACCTTC
TRBJ2-5 | TRBD2 | - | TRBV25-1 | CAITGSSGVQETQYF | TGTGCCATCACAGGTTCCAGCGGGGTCCAAGAGACCCAGTACTTC
TRBJ1-1 | - | - | TRBV4-1 | CASSQPHPNTEAFF | TGCGCCAGCAGCCAGCCACACCCGAACACTGAAGCTTTCTTT
TRBJ2-1 | TRBD1 | once | TRBV7-9 | CASSSAWDRGLDEQFF | TGTGCCAGCAGCTCCGCGTGGGACAGGGGGCTGGACGAGCAGTTCTTC
TRBJ2-7 | TRBD1 | once | TRBV7-8 | CASRVTGTGTYEQYF | TGTGCCAGCAGAGTCACCGGGACAGGGACCTACGAGCAGTACTTC
TRBJ2-2 | - | - | TRBV7-3 | CASSLRSRGTGELFF | TGTGCCAGCAGCTTAAGGTCCAGGGGCACCGGGGAGCTGTTTTTT
TRBJ2-7 | - | - | TRBV28 | CASSLKYEQYF | TGTGCCAGCAGTTTGAAGTACGAGCAGTACTTC
TRBJ1-2 | - | - | TRBV27 | CASRGPLANYGYTF | TGTGCCAGCCGGGGCCCGCTAGCTAACTATGGCTACACCTTC
TRBJ2-7 | TRBD2 | few | TRBV6-1 | CAIGTSGLYEQYF | TGTGCCATCGGGACTAGCGGGCTCTACGAGCAGTACTTC
TRBJ1-1 | - | - | TRBV5-4 | CASRSTGNTEAFF | TGTGCCAGCAGATCCACAGGAAACACTGAAGCTTTCTTT
TRBJ2-5 | - | - | TRBV5-1 | CASSLVGRSTQYF | TGCGCCAGCAGCTTGGTTGGGCGTTCGACCCAGTACTTC
TRBJ2-1 | TRBD2 | - | TRBV2 | CASRTSGSYNEQFF | TGTGCCAGCAGGACTAGCGGATCCTACAATGAGCAGTTCTTC
TRBJ2-1 | - | - | TRBV6-1 | CASSERHSGLGTYNEQFF | TGTGCCAGCAGTGAAAGGCATTCTGGGTTGGGGACCTACAATGAGCAGTTCTTC